The rows below give T cell receptor beta chains drawn from one sample of a study of a mutant IDH1 vaccine in newly diagnosed glioma. The protocol was immunoSEQ multiplex PCR, while the TCRdb copy is restricted to in-frame clones and leaves out a portion. The sample records fewer than 40,000 clones, roughly four fifths being singletons. The sample here was PBMCs, taken from a glioma patient treated with radiotherapy, temozolomide or both. The receptors stem from a man younger than 40 with glioma. The CDR3 runs from the conserved cysteine through the conserved F or W. Fields, in order: V gene, J gene, D gene, CDR3 protein. A D gene is named only where the DNA matches it firmly.

v_call: TRBV5-1
j_call: TRBJ1-2
d_call: TRBD1
cdr3_aa: CASSSGTGYPGYTF

v_call: TRBV2
j_call: TRBJ2-5
d_call: TRBD2
cdr3_aa: CASPGASGVGTQYF

v_call: TRBV7-2
j_call: TRBJ2-7
d_call: -
cdr3_aa: CASSLPRGGAEQYF

v_call: TRBV7-9
j_call: TRBJ2-5
d_call: -
cdr3_aa: CASSLGGQETQYF

v_call: TRBV4-1
j_call: TRBJ1-5
d_call: -
cdr3_aa: CASSQDGQTVEPQHF

v_call: TRBV7-9
j_call: TRBJ1-2
d_call: TRBD1
cdr3_aa: CASSLDRSGYGYTF

v_call: TRBV5-4
j_call: TRBJ1-3
d_call: -
cdr3_aa: CASSLPGDPIYF

v_call: TRBV9
j_call: TRBJ1-4
d_call: -
cdr3_aa: CASSVGLINEKLFF

v_call: TRBV7-9
j_call: TRBJ1-4
d_call: TRBD1
cdr3_aa: CASSLEGRGGEKLFF

v_call: TRBV5-4
j_call: TRBJ1-1
d_call: -
cdr3_aa: CASSAGSGGPFTEAFF

v_call: TRBV4-2
j_call: TRBJ2-3
d_call: TRBD2
cdr3_aa: CASSHERSGGSTDTQYF

v_call: TRBV4-3
j_call: TRBJ2-7
d_call: -
cdr3_aa: CASSQDHPGADYEQYF

v_call: TRBV13
j_call: TRBJ1-1
d_call: TRBD1
cdr3_aa: CASSSGQGWVNTEAFF

v_call: TRBV4-3
j_call: TRBJ2-7
d_call: -
cdr3_aa: CASSQDRVGRGGQYF

v_call: TRBV19
j_call: TRBJ1-2
d_call: TRBD1
cdr3_aa: CASSPEGQSNYGYTF

v_call: TRBV29-1
j_call: TRBJ1-4
d_call: -
cdr3_aa: CSTWGASNEKLFF

v_call: TRBV9
j_call: TRBJ2-1
d_call: -
cdr3_aa: CASSVRGAVDEQFF

v_call: TRBV25-1
j_call: TRBJ1-6
d_call: -
cdr3_aa: CASSEYGGGRSPLHF

v_call: TRBV5-5
j_call: TRBJ2-3
d_call: -
cdr3_aa: CASSLDGQSTDTQYF

v_call: TRBV7-8
j_call: TRBJ2-3
d_call: -
cdr3_aa: CASSFGTDTQYF

v_call: TRBV6-5
j_call: TRBJ2-7
d_call: -
cdr3_aa: CASSYSWADSYEQYF

v_call: TRBV7-2
j_call: TRBJ2-5
d_call: -
cdr3_aa: CASGGYAQETQYF

v_call: TRBV6-1
j_call: TRBJ1-5
d_call: -
cdr3_aa: CASRPPGLNQPQHF

v_call: TRBV30
j_call: TRBJ2-3
d_call: TRBD1
cdr3_aa: CAWSGGQGADTQYF

v_call: TRBV5-1
j_call: TRBJ1-1
d_call: -
cdr3_aa: CASSLAGVTEAFF

v_call: TRBV6-1
j_call: TRBJ1-3
d_call: -
cdr3_aa: CASSDRAKSSGNTIYF